The 16 T cell receptor beta chains reported below all come from one sample, sequenced in a study of human T cells and chemical hapten exposure. TCRdb independently ran MiXCR on the RACE reads; one entry per CDR3 protein. The repertoire holds some 250,000 distinct CDR3 sequences, with over 7.5% as singletons. Documented time point: pre-sensitization, week 0. Treatment given: therapeutic diphenylcyclopropenone sensitization with weekly scalp DPC. The sequencing used whole blood, collected in connection with sensitization to the hapten diphenylcyclopropenone (DPC). These receptors originate from a man aged 18 to 30 with alopecia areata. Some clones in this sample may be carry-over from other donors' samples.

Only a few counts were recorded for this clonotype. The chain is built from TRBV7-2 and TRBJ2-1; D call uncertain. The CDR3 is 17 residues long. From germline, CDR1 is SGHTA and CDR2 FQGNSA. Trimming cost V 4 bases and J 0 bases, with 16 bases left between them. CDR3 residues: CASSSWTDTRSYNEQFF. The CDR3 DNA sequence: TGTGCCAGCAGCTCCTGGACGGATACGCGCTCCTACAATGAGCAGTTCTTC.

This clonotype has a count of ten or more. CDR3 amino acids: CASSLEAGRNYGYTF. The CDR3 region has the DNA TGCGCCAGCAGCTTGGAGGCAGGACGCAACTATGGCTACACCTTC. The chain combines TRBV5-1 with TRBJ1-2; no clear D. Deletions cut 0 bases from V and 2 bases from J, with 11 bases between. Germline CDR1 SGHRS, CDR2 YFSETQ. CDR3 length: 15 amino acids.

This sequence joins TRBV7-9 and TRBJ1-4; perhaps TRBD1 as D (5 bases). V lost 2 bases to trimming and J lost 4 bases, with 20 bases between them. The CDR3 covers 18 residues. Germline CDR1 is SEHNR and CDR2 is FQNEAQ (reference sequence). CDR3 nucleotide sequence: TGTGCCAGCAGCTTAAGGGAGGGGCAGCACCGTAATAATGAAAAACTGTTTTTT. It codes for CASSLREGQHRNNEKLFF.

CDR3 coding DNA: TGCAGTGCCCTATTCATGAGCACAGATACGCAGTATTTT. As protein: CSALFMSTDTQYF. V and J are TRBV20-1 and TRBJ2-3, with D unresolved. Trimming cost V 6 bases and J 0 bases, with 10 bases left between them. Germline CDR1 DFQATT, CDR2 SNEGSKA (reference sequence). The CDR3 is 13 amino acids.

This clonotype occurred many times. The V and J genes are TRBV7-9 and TRBJ2-7; 8 bases fit TRBD2. Germline V CDR1 and CDR2: SEHNR, FQNEAQ (reference sequence). The CDR3 is 14 amino acids. The trim removed 2 bases at V and 6 bases at J, leaving 6 bases unmatched. The CDR3 is CASSLRGGKGEQYF. CDR3 DNA sequence: TGTGCCAGCAGCTTACGGGGGGGAAAGGGCGAGCAGTACTTC.

This clonotype has at least ten counts. V gene TRBV11-2 combines with J gene TRBJ1-3, with D perhaps matching TRBD1 (6 bases). V shed 11 bases and J shed 3 bases, with 14 bases lying between them. The CDR3 spans 13 residues. Germline assignment: CDR1 SGHAT and CDR2 FQNNGV. CDR3 in amino acids: CAGSQGFGNTIYF. CDR3 nucleotide sequence: TGTGCCGGGAGTCAGGGGTTTGGAAACACCATATATTTT. The whole variable domain, remainder taken from reference TRBV11-2 and TRBJ1-3, is EAGVAQSPRYKIIEKRQSVAFWCNPISGHATLYWYQQILGQGPKLLIQFQNNGVVDDSQLPKDRFSAERLKGVDSTLKIQPAKLEDSAVYLCAGSQGFGNTIYFGEGSWLTVV.

Written as DNA, the CDR3 is TGTGCCAGCAGCTTAGCCAGGGAGGCCAAAAACATTCAGTACTTC. Its translation: CASSLAREAKNIQYF. The chain joins TRBV11-2 to TRBJ2-4, with D perhaps being TRBD1 or TRBD2 (5 bases each). Germline V lookup: CDR1 SGHAT, CDR2 FQNNGV. This CDR3 contains 15 residues. Trimming stripped 1 base from V and 1 base from J, with 8 bases between.

The sample holds a few counts of this clonotype. The V gene is TRBV20-1, the J gene TRBJ2-3; TRBD1 aligns across 9 bases. V was clipped by 6 bases and J by 3 bases; unmatched bases: 13. Germline CDR1 and CDR2: DFQATT and SNEGSKA (reference sequence). This CDR3 has 16 amino acids. The CDR3 region is CSAALTGTGWTDTQYF. For the CDR3, the DNA is TGCAGTGCAGCCTTAACCGGGACAGGGTGGACAGATACGCAGTATTTT.

This clonotype was recorded many times. The V call is TRBV21-1, the J call TRBJ2-7; TRBD1 is the table's D call, not checked against the DNA. TRBV21-1 represents a pseudogene. There are 16 residues in the CDR3. The chain's CDR3 is CASSGAGTFSSYEQYF. The CDR3, as DNA: TGTGCCAGCAGCGGGGCCGGGACCTTTTCCTCCTACGAGCAGTACTTC.

This clonotype has only a few counts. The chain recombines TRBV12-5 with TRBJ2-6, with a tentative D call TRBD2 (6 bases). Trimming removed 5 bases at V and 2 bases at J, with 16 bases between. CDR1 and CDR2 (germline): LGHNT, FRNRAP. The CDR3 has 17 residues. CDR3 in DNA: TGTGCTAGTGGTACCCTCCTCGGGAGTGCTGGGGCCAACGTCCTGACTTTC. Amino acid sequence: CASGTLLGSAGANVLTF.

V is TRBV6-5 and J is TRBJ1-2; 7 nucleotides match TRBD1. V was clipped by 6 bases and J by 7 bases; unmatched bases: 14. Germline V gene data show CDR1 as MNHEY and CDR2 as SVGAGI. The CDR3 loop spans 15 amino acids. CDR3 residues: CASRSVPGGPSGYTF. The CDR3 DNA is TGTGCCAGCAGATCCGTTCCAGGGGGACCATCTGGCTACACCTTC.

This clonotype was observed at least ten times. The chain employs TRBV7-2 and TRBJ1-2; 7 bases match TRBD1. Trimming at V came to 5 bases and at J to 2 bases, leaving 5 bases not matched to a gene. From germline, CDR1 is SGHTA and CDR2 FQGNSA. The CDR3 covers 14 residues. DNA for the CDR3: TGTGCCAGCAGCCCAGGGGGAGAAAACTATGGCTACACCTTC. It is translated as CASSPGGENYGYTF.

This chain joins TRBV10-3 and TRBJ1-1; 8 positions agree with TRBD1. Germline V lookup: CDR1 ENHRY, CDR2 SYGVKD. The CDR3 contains 16 residues. Trimming took 0 bases from V and 7 from J; bases not matched to a gene: 10. The CDR3 here is CAISESRQGRQGEAFF. DNA of the CDR3: TGTGCCATCAGTGAGTCGCGACAGGGGCGTCAGGGTGAAGCTTTCTTT.

This clonotype has just a few counts. The genes are TRBV28 and TRBJ1-6, with 8 bases that match TRBD1. V dropped 1 base and J dropped 6; count of bases not matched to a gene: 5. Looked up from germline, CDR1 is MDHEN and CDR2 is SYDVKM. There are 16 residues in the CDR3. The CDR3 bases are TGTGCCAGCAGTTTATCTGGACAGGGTTCTAATTCACCCCTCCACTTT. As protein: CASSLSGQGSNSPLHF.

This clonotype was detected ten times or more. This chain joins TRBV5-1 and TRBJ2-2; TRBD1 matches at 8 bases. V trimming: 0 bases; J trimming: 6 bases; junction bases outside the gene matches: 4. The germline CDR1 and CDR2 sequences are SGHRS and YFSETQ. CDR3 length equals 15 residues. CDR3 sequence (DNA): TGCGCCAGCAGCTTGGCCCCAGGGGGCTCCGGGGAGCTGTTTTTT. Translation: CASSLAPGGSGELFF.

This clonotype appeared a few times. This sequence joins TRBV12-3 or TRBV12-4 and TRBJ1-3; D gene unclear. The CDR3 consists of 14 residues. V lost 5 bases, J lost 0 bases, and 8 bases lay in between. CDR3 in DNA: TGTGCCAGCAGTCCCTCGTACTCTGGAAACACCATATATTTT. Residues: CASSPSYSGNTIYF.